Each of the 25 T cell receptor beta chains below was sequenced from the same sample in a study of cytotoxic CD8 clonotypes in ibrutinib-treated CLL. Only in-frame clones appear in the TCRdb table, and some are missing; sequencing was by immunoSEQ multiplex PCR. This sample has 190,000 or so clones, with approximately 68% found just once. The sample consisted of PBMCs, taken after 24 months of ibrutinib treatment. Every receptor here comes from a human donor with chronic lymphocytic leukemia.

The chain links TRBV7-8 to TRBJ1-2, with 10 positions matching TRBD1. Trimming took 5 bases from V and 0 from J; bases not matched to a gene: 9. Looked up from germline, CDR1 is SGHVS and CDR2 is FQNEAQ. There are 17 residues in the CDR3. CDR3 DNA: TGTGCCAGCAGCCGAAAGACCGGGACAGGGGCTAACTATGGCTACACCTTC. Protein sequence: CASSRKTGTGANYGYTF.

The J gene is TRBJ1-2, the V gene TRBV4-1; 8 nucleotides match TRBD1. The CDR3 is made up of 15 amino acids. The V gene end was trimmed by 1 base and the J gene end by 6 bases; junction bases not matched to a gene: 7. Germline CDR1 reads MGHRA; CDR2 reads YSYEKL. CDR3 in amino acids: CASSQGSQGVNGYTF. CDR3 sequence (DNA): TGCGCCAGCAGCCAAGGGTCACAGGGGGTGAATGGCTACACCTTC.

This clone was counted a few times. The chain carries TRBV19 and TRBJ2-7; D gene unclear. The V end lost 3 bases, the J end lost 5 bases, and 14 bases lay between the germline ends. Looked up from germline, CDR1 is LNHDA and CDR2 is SQIVND (reference sequence). This CDR3 is 14 amino acids long. The chain's CDR3 is CASSMNLRSDEQYF. The CDR3 nucleotides read TGTGCCAGTAGTATGAATTTACGGTCGGACGAGCAGTACTTC.

The chain uses TRBV15 and TRBJ2-5; 9 bases align to TRBD2. V lost 1 base and J lost 4; bases outside the gene matches: 10. The CDR3 is made up of 17 amino acids. The germline V gene encodes CDR1 LNHNV and CDR2 YYDKDF (reference sequence). The CDR3 loop is CATSRGFLAGTRETQYF. The CDR3 DNA sequence: TGTGCCACCAGCAGAGGGTTCCTAGCGGGAACTCGAGAGACCCAGTACTTC.

The chain has TRBV7-8 and TRBJ1-4, with a weak D call TRBD1 (6 bases). The CDR3 has 16 residues. V lost 5 bases to trimming and J lost 3 bases, with 16 bases between them. Germline lookup yields CDR1 SGHVS and CDR2 FQNEAQ. The CDR3 DNA reads TGTGCCAGCAGCACCAATCCCAGGGGACCTAATGAAAAACTGTTTTTT. It yields the protein CASSTNPRGPNEKLFF. Combining the CDR3 with reference TRBV7-8 and TRBJ1-4 gives the whole variable domain GAGVSQSPRYKVAKRGQDVALRCDPISGHVSLFWYQQALGQGPEFLTYFQNEAQLDKSGLPSDRFFAERPEGSVSTLKIQRTQQEDSAVYLCASSTNPRGPNEKLFFGSGTQLSVL.

The chain has TRBV5-1 and TRBJ2-7; D unclear. Between the trimmed V and J ends, which lost 2 bases and 6 bases, there was a span of 15 bases. Looked up from germline, CDR1 is SGHRS and CDR2 is YFSETQ. The CDR3 loop spans 14 amino acids. The CDR3 here is CASSFRDPAREQYF. CDR3 nucleotide sequence: TGCGCCAGCAGCTTTAGGGATCCAGCGCGCGAGCAGTACTTC. Using reference TRBV5-1 and TRBJ2-7 for the parts outside the CDR3, the full variable domain is KAGVTQTPRYLIKTRGQQVTLSCSPISGHRSVSWYQQTPGQGLQFLFEYFSETQRNKGNFPGRFSGRQFSNSRSEMNVSTLELGDSALYLCASSFRDPAREQYFGPGTRLTVT.

The chain couples TRBV9 to TRBJ1-2, with a tentative D call TRBD1 (5 bases). V was shortened by 2 bases and J by 8 bases, with 13 bases between the two germline ends. CDR1 is SGDLS and CDR2 is YYNGEE in the germline V gene. This CDR3 has 13 residues. The CDR3, as DNA: TGTGCCAGCAGCGTCAGACCCCGGACAGGCTACACCTTC. Translating gives CASSVRPRTGYTF.

The chain couples TRBV2 to TRBJ1-1; D is possibly TRBD1 (6 bases). The V end was cut by 6 bases, the J end by 6 bases, with 8 bases between. Germline CDR1 SNHLY, CDR2 FYNNEI. CDR3 length: 11 residues. CDR3 DNA: TGTGCCAGCAGGCGACAGGCTGAAGCTTTCTTT. Translated, it gives CASRRQAEAFF.

The chain is built from TRBV15 and TRBJ1-3; D remains ambiguous. The CDR3 is 13 residues long. Germline-derived CDR1 and CDR2 are LNHNV and YYDKDF (reference sequence). Deletions cut 3 bases from V and 1 base from J, with 4 bases between. The CDR3 loop reads CATSRLSGNTIYF. The CDR3 DNA reads TGTGCCACCAGCAGGTTGTCTGGAAACACCATATATTTT.

The V and J genes are TRBV4-2 and TRBJ2-3; 15 bases fit TRBD2. V lost 2 bases, J lost 5 bases, and 5 bases stayed unmatched. The CDR3 has 17 residues. Germline CDR1 reads LGHNA; CDR2 reads YNFKEQ. The CDR3 sequence: CASSQLPGLAGGDTQYF. DNA of the CDR3: TGTGCCAGCAGCCAATTACCGGGACTAGCGGGGGGAGATACGCAGTATTTT.

V is TRBV28 and J is TRBJ1-1; D is uncertain. The V gene lost 5 bases and the J gene lost 4 bases, with 11 bases spanning the gap. Germline V gene lookup returns CDR1 MDHEN and CDR2 SYDVKM. The CDR3 has 13 amino acids. CDR3: CASSLTSFTEAFF. In nucleotides, the CDR3 is TGTGCCAGCAGTCTAACCTCCTTCACTGAAGCTTTCTTT.

There are a few counts of this clone. V gene TRBV5-6 combines with J gene TRBJ2-3; D unclear. The CDR3 runs 11 residues. Germline CDR1 reads SGHDT; CDR2 reads YYEEEE. V lost 3 bases, J lost 6 bases, and 5 bases lay in between. CDR3 bases: TGTGCCAGCAGCTCCGAGGATACGCAGTATTTT. This gives the protein CASSSEDTQYF.

The genes are TRBV6-1 and TRBJ2-2, with D uncertain. V shed 2 bases and J shed 4 bases, with 11 bases lying between them. The CDR3 is 15 amino acids. CDR1 and CDR2 (germline): MNHNS, SASEGT. CDR3 protein: CASSEMSFGTGELFF. In nucleotides, the CDR3 is TGTGCCAGCAGTGAAATGTCATTTGGCACCGGGGAGCTGTTTTTT.

In nucleotides, the CDR3 is TGTGCCAGCGCGTTCGGGACAGACTATGGCTACACCTTC. Its translation: CASAFGTDYGYTF. The rearrangement links TRBV27 to TRBJ1-2; 7 nucleotides match TRBD1. Trimming took 8 bases from V and 3 from J; bases not matched to a gene: 6. Germline V gene data show CDR1 as MNHEY and CDR2 as SMNVEV (reference sequence). The CDR3 is 13 amino acids.

The V gene is TRBV11-2, the J gene TRBJ2-7; D possibly matches TRBD1 or TRBD2 (5 bases each). Trimming removed 0 bases from V and 3 bases from J, with 12 bases in between. Germline CDR1 is SGHAT and CDR2 is FQNNGV. This CDR3 spans 15 amino acids. Written as DNA, the CDR3 is TGTGCCAGCAGCTTAGACCGGGGCAGATACTACGAGCAGTACTTC. Translating gives CASSLDRGRYYEQYF.

This clone appeared a few times. The V and J genes are TRBV2 and TRBJ2-7; 9 positions match TRBD2. V shed 4 bases, J shed 6 bases, and the junction held 7 bases outside the gene matches. Germline lookup yields CDR1 SNHLY and CDR2 FYNNEI. CDR3 size: 14 residues. CDR3 region: CASSGVAGEAEQYF. For the CDR3, the DNA is TGTGCCAGCAGTGGGGTAGCGGGAGAAGCCGAGCAGTACTTC. Combining the CDR3 with reference TRBV2 and TRBJ2-7 gives the whole variable domain EPEVTQTPSHQVTQMGQEVILRCVPISNHLYFYWYRQILGQKVEFLVSFYNNEISEKSEIFDDQFSVERPDGSNFTLKIRSTKLEDSAMYFCASSGVAGEAEQYFGPGTRLTVT.

This clone was counted a few times. V gene TRBV7-8 combines with J gene TRBJ1-2; 10 bases are a match to TRBD1. V was clipped by 3 bases and J by 4 bases; unmatched bases: 2. The CDR3 is 14 amino acids. Germline CDR1 is SGHVS and CDR2 is FQNEAQ. The CDR3 reads CASSLGTGAYGYTF. The CDR3 coding sequence is TGTGCCAGCAGCTTGGGGACAGGGGCCTATGGCTACACCTTC. The variable domain in full, completed from reference TRBV7-8 and TRBJ1-2, reads GAGVSQSPRYKVAKRGQDVALRCDPISGHVSLFWYQQALGQGPEFLTYFQNEAQLDKSGLPSDRFFAERPEGSVSTLKIQRTQQEDSAVYLCASSLGTGAYGYTFGSGTRLTVV.

The V gene is TRBV9, the J gene TRBJ2-3, with D maybe TRBD1 (6 bases). The CDR3 covers 14 residues. Germline V gives CDR1 SGDLS, CDR2 YYNGEE. Between the trimmed V and J ends, which lost 3 bases and 2 bases, there was a span of 10 bases. For the CDR3, the DNA is TGTGCCAGCAGCGCAGGGGTCCTCACAGATACGCAGTATTTT. Its protein is CASSAGVLTDTQYF.

The rearrangement uses TRBV12-5 and TRBJ2-1; D unclear. The CDR3 loop spans 15 amino acids. Trimming stripped 0 bases from V and 5 bases from J, with 11 bases between. In germline, CDR1 is LGHNT, CDR2 FRNRAP. The CDR3 coding sequence is TGTGCTAGTGGTTTGGTCTGGGGTGGGAACAATGAGCAGTTCTTC. Its translation is CASGLVWGGNNEQFF. Drawing the rest from reference TRBV12-5 and TRBJ2-1, the complete variable domain is DARVTQTPRHKVTEMGQEVTMRCQPILGHNTVFWYRQTMMQGLELLAYFRNRAPLDDSGMPKDRFSAEMPDATLATLKIQPSEPRDSAVYFCASGLVWGGNNEQFFGPGTRLTVL.

This sequence joins TRBV7-2 and TRBJ2-7; possibly TRBD1 for D (6 bases). The V and J ends lost 5 bases and 5 bases respectively, with 19 bases between them. The CDR3 runs 15 residues. Germline CDR1 reads SGHTA; CDR2 reads FQGNSA. As DNA, the CDR3 is TGTGCCAGCAGCCCTCGTTTCAGGGGATGGAACGAGCAGTACTTC. It codes for CASSPRFRGWNEQYF.

V and J are TRBV4-1 and TRBJ2-5; D gene ambiguous. This CDR3 contains 16 residues. From germline, CDR1 is MGHRA and CDR2 YSYEKL. V lost 3 bases to trimming and J lost 4 bases, with 18 bases between them. The CDR3 DNA reads TGCGCCAGCAGCCACGCCTGGACCACCCGAGGAGAGACCCAGTACTTC. Its protein is CASSHAWTTRGETQYF.

The chain carries TRBV28 and TRBJ1-1; D is unclear. The V gene's germline CDR1 is MDHEN and CDR2 SYDVKM. CDR3 size: 12 residues. V was shortened by 5 bases and J by 2 bases, with 6 bases between the two germline ends. CDR3 DNA: TGTGCCAGCAGTCCCCCTAACACTGAAGCTTTCTTT. Translation gives CASSPPNTEAFF.

The chain uses TRBV11-2 and TRBJ2-5; 15 bases match TRBD2. After removal of 2 bases from V and 4 bases from J, the junction contained 5 bases not matched to a gene. This CDR3 has 17 residues. Germline values: CDR1 SGHAT, CDR2 FQNNGV. The CDR3 region is CASSLRRTSGRAETQYF. CDR3 in DNA: TGTGCCAGCAGCTTAAGGAGGACTAGCGGGAGGGCAGAGACCCAGTACTTC.

J is TRBJ2-3 and V is TRBV27; perhaps TRBD1 as D (5 bases). V was pared by 6 bases and J by 3 bases, with 13 bases between. The CDR3 length is 14 residues. Germline-derived CDR1 and CDR2 are MNHEY and SMNVEV (reference sequence). The CDR3 loop reads CASRPLDRTDTQYF. The CDR3 coding sequence is TGTGCCAGCAGACCACTCGACAGAACAGATACGCAGTATTTT.

There are a few counts of this clone. The chain uses TRBV10-2 and TRBJ1-2, with D maybe TRBD1 (5 bases). Per the germline V gene, CDR1 is WSHSY and CDR2 is SAAADI. There are 14 residues in the CDR3. V lost 4 bases and J lost 4, with 13 bases in between. The CDR3 nucleotides read TGCGCCAGCAGTGCCCTCGGTGGGGGCTATGGCTACACCTTC. It codes for CASSALGGGYGYTF.